This T cell receptor beta chain is drawn from a study of blood T cells in healthy people across ages. V lost 0 bases and J lost 5, with 14 bases in between. The germline V gene has CDR1 SGDLS and CDR2 YYNGEE. This CDR3 has 15 amino acids. Study-wide results and limits: Age showed a roughly linear inverse relationship with TCR beta diversity per million T cells. Calculation of diversity from one million T cells yielded estimates considered to be underestimates.

With a J-beta primer mix and a sample-barcoded 5' primer, a second PCR ran about 6 to 11 cycles. Every molecule of cDNA carried a tag from a template-switch adaptor with 12 random nucleotides. TCRdb redid the calling of the 5' RACE reads with MiXCR, one entry per CDR3 protein. This table has 1.5 million to 1.8 million distinct CDR3 sequences, about 45% appearing once. PBMCs, at least 7 million per sample, were isolated. Notes on this clonotype: The antigen remains unidentified.

The sequenced material came from blood. This clonotype originated in a woman aged 18-30 years in good health. The rearrangement links TRBV9 to TRBJ2-5; the D is unclear. CDR3 DNA: TGTGCCAGCAGCGTAGGAGTAGCAAATTCGGAGACCCAGTACTTC. Its protein is CASSVGVANSETQYF. Variable domain in full (rest from reference TRBV9 and TRBJ2-5): DSGVTQTPKHLITATGQRVTLRCSPRSGDLSVYWYQQSLDQGLQFLIQYYNGEERAKGNILERFSAQQFPDLHSELNLSSLELGDSALYFCASSVGVANSETQYFGPGTRLLVL.